This entry features one T cell receptor beta chain sequence. V shed 2 bases, J shed 3 bases, and the junction held 3 bases outside the gene matches. From germline, CDR1 is ENHRY and CDR2 SYGVKD. This CDR3 spans 14 amino acids. Here immunoSEQ multiplex PCR was the method, and the copy in TCRdb shows in-frame clones only, minus some. The sample lists approximately 220,000 clones, about nine tenths occurring once. This record belongs to a study of blood T cell repertoires in COVID-19. Study information: T cells, B-cell-depleted T cells, or PBMCs supplied cDNA or gDNA.

Sequencing was carried out using PBMCs or T cells enriched from blood (not recorded which). The V call is TRBV10-3, the J call TRBJ1-2; 7 bases agree with TRBD1. This clonotype was sampled from a woman in her 30s with acute COVID-19. The CDR3 loop reads CAISETGEDYGYTF. The CDR3 DNA is TGTGCCATCAGTGAGACAGGGGAGGACTATGGCTACACCTTC.